One and the same sample provided the 29 T cell receptor beta chains below, sequenced in a study of blood T cell repertoires in COVID-19. Libraries were prepared by immunoSEQ multiplex PCR; TCRdb keeps only in-frame clonotypes and omits some of them. Of some 160,000 clones listed, approximately 90% are singletons. Material: peripheral blood. These receptors came from a man between 18 and 35 years old with acute or convalescent COVID-19.

The chain combines TRBV6-1 with TRBJ2-3; tentatively, D is TRBD2 (5 bases). The CDR3 covers 16 residues. Trimming removed 4 bases from V and 4 bases from J, with 18 bases in between. CDR1 and CDR2 (germline): MNHNS, SASEGT. CDR3 region: CASSGSGRRTSDTQYF. CDR3 DNA sequence: TGTGCCAGCAGTGGATCGGGCAGGCGGACTTCAGATACGCAGTATTTT.

The gene calls are TRBV10-2 and TRBJ1-4; D remains ambiguous. V lost 4 bases, J lost 0 bases, and 9 bases lay in between. Germline assignment: CDR1 WSHSY and CDR2 SAAADI. The CDR3 is made up of 15 amino acids. The CDR3 coding sequence is TGCGCCAGCAGTGTAGCGCCGGCAACTAATGAAAAACTGTTTTTT. Translation gives CASSVAPATNEKLFF.

V gene TRBV7-9 combines with J gene TRBJ1-1; D is possibly TRBD1 (6 bases). V was clipped by 5 bases and J by 4 bases, with 14 bases between them. The germline V gene encodes CDR1 SEHNR and CDR2 FQNEAQ (reference sequence). This CDR3 has 14 amino acids. The CDR3 region is CASSPRQGFTEAFF. DNA for the CDR3: TGTGCCAGCAGCCCACGGCAGGGGTTCACTGAAGCTTTCTTT.

This clone was recorded once. V usage is TRBV5-1 and J usage is TRBJ2-5; TRBD2 aligns across 14 bases. This CDR3 is 16 amino acids long. Germline values: CDR1 SGHRS, CDR2 YFSETQ. The trim removed 4 bases at V and 4 bases at J, leaving 6 bases unmatched. CDR3 sequence: CASSGLAGGSGETQYF. As DNA, the CDR3 is TGCGCCAGCAGCGGACTAGCGGGAGGAAGTGGAGAGACCCAGTACTTC.

The chain recombines TRBV11-2 with TRBJ2-1; 8 nucleotides match TRBD1. The CDR3 runs to 14 residues. V shed 4 bases, J shed 6 bases, and the junction held 5 bases outside the gene matches. Germline loops: CDR1 SGHAT, CDR2 FQNNGV. This chain's CDR3 is CASSSSTGGNEQFF. CDR3 in DNA: TGTGCCAGCAGCTCATCTACAGGGGGCAATGAGCAGTTCTTC. Combining the CDR3 with reference TRBV11-2 and TRBJ2-1 gives the whole variable domain EAGVAQSPRYKIIEKRQSVAFWCNPISGHATLYWYQQILGQGPKLLIQFQNNGVVDDSQLPKDRFSAERLKGVDSTLKIQPAKLEDSAVYLCASSSSTGGNEQFFGPGTRLTVL.

CDR3 protein: CASSRPRTEEGRVIAEAFF. The CDR3 bases are TGCGCCAGCAGCCGCCCCCGGACAGAGGAAGGTAGGGTTATTGCTGAAGCTTTCTTT. The V call is TRBV4-1, the J call TRBJ1-1; D is perhaps TRBD1 (6 bases). CDR3 size: 19 residues. The V and J ends lost 4 bases and 6 bases respectively, with 30 bases between them. Per germline, CDR1 MGHRA and CDR2 YSYEKL.

The chain uses TRBV3-1 (or the pseudogene TRBV3-2) and TRBJ1-4; no clear D. Germline CDR1 is LGHDT and CDR2 is YNNKEL (reference sequence). Trimming removed 3 bases at V and 10 bases at J, with 21 bases between. The CDR3 consists of 16 residues. For the CDR3, the DNA is TGTGCCAGCAGCCACCGAATTGGGGAGACGCAGATAAAACTGTTTTTT. It is translated as CASSHRIGETQIKLFF.

The chain carries TRBV29-1 and TRBJ1-1; TRBD1 aligns across 10 bases. The CDR3 covers 13 residues. V lost 4 bases and J lost 3; bases outside the gene matches: 2. Germline loops: CDR1 SQVTM, CDR2 ANQGSEA. The CDR3 DNA is TGCAGCGTTGGACAGGGGGCCGACACTGAAGCTTTCTTT. Its protein product is CSVGQGADTEAFF.

The chain links TRBV14 to TRBJ1-2; D might be TRBD1 (6 bases). Germline lookup yields CDR1 SGHDN and CDR2 FVKESK. The CDR3 is 15 amino acids. V was pared by 0 bases and J by 3 bases, with 11 bases between. The CDR3 loop is CASSQDGDKHYGYTF. CDR3 nucleotides: TGTGCCAGCAGCCAAGATGGGGACAAGCACTATGGCTACACCTTC.

This clone appeared a single time. The V and J genes are TRBV5-1 and TRBJ2-7; D gene uncertain. The CDR3 runs to 13 residues. V dropped 4 bases and J dropped 1 base, with 9 bases sitting between them. Germline V CDR1 and CDR2: SGHRS, YFSETQ. The CDR3 nucleotides are TGCGCCAGCAGCCCTCCAGGATCCTACGAGCAGTACTTC. Encoded protein: CASSPPGSYEQYF.

V and J are TRBV9 and TRBJ2-2, with 14 bases lining up with TRBD2. With 2 bases clipped from V and 6 bases from J, the junction kept 6 bases outside the gene matches. Germline V gene sequence: CDR1 SGDLS, CDR2 YYNGEE. The CDR3 loop spans 17 amino acids. CDR3 region: CASSVGGLAGAPGELFF. The CDR3 coding sequence is TGTGCCAGCAGCGTCGGGGGACTAGCGGGAGCCCCCGGGGAGCTGTTTTTT. Full variable domain (missing parts from reference TRBV9 and TRBJ2-2): DSGVTQTPKHLITATGQRVTLRCSPRSGDLSVYWYQQSLDQGLQFLIQYYNGEERAKGNILERFSAQQFPDLHSELNLSSLELGDSALYFCASSVGGLAGAPGELFFGEGSRLTVL.

The genes are TRBV27 and TRBJ1-2; D is perhaps TRBD1 (6 bases). Trimming removed 0 bases at V and 4 bases at J, with 12 bases between. The CDR3 length is 15 residues. The germline gives CDR1 MNHEY, CDR2 SMNVEV (reference sequence). CDR3 region: CASSLSGGISYGYTF. The CDR3 DNA is TGTGCCAGCAGTTTATCAGGGGGTATTAGCTATGGCTACACCTTC.

V and J are TRBV27 and TRBJ2-1; D is perhaps TRBD1 (6 bases). CDR1 is MNHEY and CDR2 is SMNVEV in the germline V gene (reference sequence). Trimming shortened V by 6 bases and J by 6 bases, and 15 bases separated the two germline ends. The CDR3 loop spans 14 amino acids. CDR3 nucleotides: TGTGCCAGCAGGGACAGCCCCACCCCCAATGAGCAGTTCTTC. It specifies CASRDSPTPNEQFF.

This chain uses TRBV4-2 with TRBJ2-5; 8 bases match TRBD2. Germline CDR1 is LGHNA and CDR2 is YNFKEQ. J lost 4 bases, V lost 0 bases, and 10 bases had no gene match. The CDR3 runs to 17 residues. The DNA for the CDR3 is TGTGCCAGCAGCCAAGATGCTAGCGGGTCTTTCGGAGAGACCCAGTACTTC. As protein: CASSQDASGSFGETQYF.

This chain's CDR3 is CASSPRTGFQGELFF. Written as DNA, the CDR3 is TGTGCCAGTAGTCCAAGGACAGGGTTTCAAGGGGAGCTGTTTTTT. This chain joins TRBV19 and TRBJ2-2, with TRBD1 matching 8 bases. Trimming took 5 bases from V and 8 from J; bases not matched to a gene: 10. The V gene's germline CDR1 is LNHDA and CDR2 SQIVND (reference sequence). The CDR3 spans 15 residues.

CDR3 sequence reads: CASRVTDGGTGELFF. The CDR3 DNA is TGTGCCAGCAGGGTCACCGACGGGGGCACCGGGGAGCTGTTTTTT. V usage is TRBV2 and J usage is TRBJ2-2, with D tentatively TRBD2 (6 bases). The CDR3 loop spans 15 amino acids. Germline CDR1 SNHLY, CDR2 FYNNEI. The ends were cut back, 6 bases at V and 4 bases at J, with 15 bases in the middle.

The rearrangement uses TRBV18 and TRBJ1-1; 9 nucleotides line up with TRBD1. CDR1 and CDR2 (germline): KGHSH, LQKENI. With V trimmed by 6 bases and J by 3 bases, 5 bases remained unmatched. CDR3 length equals 14 residues. The CDR3 DNA reads as TGTGCCAGCTCTCCGGACAGGGGTGACACTGAAGCTTTCTTT. It translates to CASSPDRGDTEAFF. The variable domain in full, completed from reference TRBV18 and TRBJ1-1, reads NAGVMQNPRHLVRRRGQEARLRCSPMKGHSHVYWYRQLPEEGLKFMVYLQKENIIDESGMPKERFSAEFPKEGPSILRIQQVVRGDSAAYFCASSPDRGDTEAFFGQGTRLTVV.

V is TRBV5-1 and J is TRBJ2-1, with a weak D call TRBD2 (6 bases). The length of the CDR3 is 13 residues. The germline CDR1 and CDR2 sequences are SGHRS and YFSETQ. The V end lost 1 base, the J end lost 9 bases, and 11 bases lay between the germline ends. In nucleotides, the CDR3 is TGCGCCAGCAGCTTGTTGGCGGAGGGTGAGCAGTTCTTC. The encoded protein is CASSLLAEGEQFF.

The V call is TRBV2, the J call TRBJ1-4; D gene ambiguous. The CDR3 consists of 13 residues. Germline V lookup: CDR1 SNHLY, CDR2 FYNNEI. The CDR3 loop reads CAGRLATNEKLFF. CDR3 DNA: TGTGCTGGCAGACTAGCGACTAATGAAAAACTGTTTTTT.

The V call is TRBV7-2, the J call TRBJ2-2; tentatively, D is TRBD1 (5 bases). The CDR3 is made up of 15 amino acids. The germline V gene encodes CDR1 SGHTA and CDR2 FQGNSA. V was pared by 3 bases and J by 3 bases, with 11 bases between. The CDR3, as DNA: TGTGCCAGCAGCTTTCAGGGCTCGGACACCGGGGAGCTGTTTTTT. The encoded protein is CASSFQGSDTGELFF.

This chain links TRBV5-4 with TRBJ1-2; 8 positions agree with TRBD1. This CDR3 comprises 15 residues. V gave up 1 base and J gave up 4 bases; unmatched junction bases: 6. Germline CDR1 and CDR2: SGHNT and YYREEE (reference sequence). Here the CDR3 DNA reads TGTGCCAGCAGCTTGTACAGGGGGGACTCCTATGGCTACACCTTC. Its protein product is CASSLYRGDSYGYTF.

The chain is built from TRBV7-9 and TRBJ2-5; D is perhaps TRBD1 (5 bases). Germline-derived CDR1 and CDR2 are SEHNR and FQNEAQ (reference sequence). The CDR3 covers 18 residues. V shed 3 bases and J shed 3 bases, with 23 bases lying between them. Written as DNA, the CDR3 is TGTGCCAGCAGCTTTGTGTCTTATCTGACCGGCAGGGAAGAGACCCAGTACTTC. Translated: CASSFVSYLTGREETQYF.

The V and J genes are TRBV18 and TRBJ2-5, with 13 bases fitting TRBD2. Per the germline V gene, CDR1 is KGHSH and CDR2 is LQKENI. The CDR3 spans 17 residues. Germline trimming cut 6 bases from V and 2 bases from J; bases unmatched to any gene: 9. CDR3 nucleotides: TGTGCCAGCTCCCCTTGGACTAGCGGGAGACCTCAAGAGACCCAGTACTTC. Residues: CASSPWTSGRPQETQYF. Drawing the rest from reference TRBV18 and TRBJ2-5, the complete variable domain is NAGVMQNPRHLVRRRGQEARLRCSPMKGHSHVYWYRQLPEEGLKFMVYLQKENIIDESGMPKERFSAEFPKEGPSILRIQQVVRGDSAAYFCASSPWTSGRPQETQYFGPGTRLLVL.

V and J are TRBV27 and TRBJ1-5; 7 bases align to TRBD1. The CDR3 is 13 residues long. CDR1 is MNHEY and CDR2 is SMNVEV in the germline V gene (reference sequence). The trim removed 4 bases at V and 15 bases at J, leaving 12 bases unmatched. This CDR3 reads CASSSSTGTVRHF. The CDR3 nucleotides are TGTGCCAGCAGTTCGTCGACCGGGACAGTAAGGCATTTT.

The chain carries TRBV14 and TRBJ1-2, with TRBD1 as a possible D gene (5 bases). The CDR3 sequence is 14 residues long. V was cut by 0 bases and J by 8 bases, with 13 bases left in between. The germline CDR1 and CDR2 sequences are SGHDN and FVKESK. This CDR3 is CASSQDRRARGYTF. CDR3 coding DNA: TGTGCCAGCAGCCAAGACCGCAGGGCTCGCGGCTACACCTTC.

The V gene is TRBV10-2, the J gene TRBJ1-5, with D perhaps TRBD1 (6 bases). The CDR3 is made up of 14 amino acids. V lost 3 bases and J 6 bases, leaving 12 bases between the germline ends. Germline-derived CDR1 and CDR2 are WSHSY and SAAADI. The CDR3 reads CASSDTGKFQPQHF. Here the CDR3 DNA reads TGCGCCAGCAGTGATACAGGGAAGTTTCAGCCCCAGCATTTT.

V is TRBV5-1 and J is TRBJ1-4; 7 bases fit TRBD1. The V gene end was trimmed by 3 bases and the J gene end by 7 bases; junction bases not matched to a gene: 6. Germline V gene lookup returns CDR1 SGHRS and CDR2 YFSETQ. The CDR3 is 14 residues long. In nucleotides, the CDR3 is TGCGCCAGCAGCTCAGGGACAGTTGGTGAAAAACTGTTTTTT. It encodes CASSSGTVGEKLFF.

The rearrangement uses TRBV4-1 and TRBJ2-1, with 12 bases aligning to TRBD1. The CDR3 consists of 15 residues. Trimming took 1 base from V and 9 from J; bases not matched to a gene: 4. CDR1 MGHRA and CDR2 YSYEKL come from the germline V gene. CDR3 sequence reads: CASSQGMGQGAEQFF. CDR3 coding DNA: TGCGCCAGCAGCCAAGGGATGGGACAGGGGGCTGAGCAGTTCTTC.

This chain links TRBV3-1 (or the pseudogene TRBV3-2) with TRBJ2-7; the match to TRBD2 covers 13 bases. Trimming removed 4 bases from V and 0 bases from J; junction bases left unmatched: 0. Germline loops: CDR1 LGHDT, CDR2 YNNKEL (reference sequence). This CDR3 has 15 residues. The CDR3 DNA is TGTGCCAGCAGCCGGACTAGCGGGAGCTCCTACGAGCAGTACTTC. Its translation: CASSRTSGSSYEQYF.